This is a list of T cell receptor beta chains from one sample in a study of HIV-infected patients and healthy controls. TCRdb used MiXCR to reprocess the 5' RACE reads, holding one entry per CDR3 protein. The sample records about 64,000 distinct CDR3 sequences, around 21% being singletons. Sequencing was carried out using CD4+ T cells from blood. These receptors originate from a human donor in good health. Each CDR3 is given with its conserved first and last residue. A D gene is named only where the DNA matches it firmly. Clone size is given for some rows only: seen once, a few or many times, or a class if the clone is expanded.

v_call: TRBV6-6
d_call: TRBD2
clone_size: few
j_call: TRBJ2-2
cdr3_nt: TGTGCCAGCAGGGTTAGCGGGGCGGCGAACACCGGGGAGCTGTTTTTT
cdr3_aa: CASRVSGAANTGELFF

v_call: TRBV12-5
d_call: TRBD1
clone_size: many
j_call: TRBJ1-1
cdr3_nt: TGTGCTAGTGGCAGCCGGGACAGGGACACTGAAGCTTTCTTT
cdr3_aa: CASGSRDRDTEAFF

v_call: TRBV7-4
d_call: TRBD1
clone_size: many
j_call: TRBJ2-5
cdr3_nt: TGTGCCAGCAGCCCCGGGACAGGGTACTTC
cdr3_aa: CASSPGTGYF

v_call: TRBV10-3
d_call: TRBD1
clone_size: -
j_call: TRBJ1-1
cdr3_nt: TGTGCCATCAGGGAGACAGGGGAAGGCATAGCTTTCTTT
cdr3_aa: CAIRETGEGIAFF

v_call: TRBV10-3
d_call: TRBD2
clone_size: -
j_call: TRBJ2-7
cdr3_nt: TGTGCCATCAGTGAGCCCCGTACAGCGGGGGACTTCTACGAGCAGTACTTC
cdr3_aa: CAISEPRTAGDFYEQYF

v_call: TRBV19
d_call: -
clone_size: few
j_call: TRBJ2-1
cdr3_nt: TGTGCCAGTAGTCCGCGGGGCTACAATGAGCAGTTCTTC
cdr3_aa: CASSPRGYNEQFF

v_call: TRBV6-1
d_call: TRBD2
clone_size: many
j_call: TRBJ2-3
cdr3_nt: TGTGCCAGCAAGAGACTAGCGGGAGGTAGCACAGATACGCAGTATTTT
cdr3_aa: CASKRLAGGSTDTQYF

v_call: TRBV7-9
d_call: -
clone_size: few
j_call: TRBJ2-5
cdr3_nt: TGTGCCAGCAGCTTAATAGCAGAGCAAGAGACCCAGTACTTC
cdr3_aa: CASSLIAEQETQYF

v_call: TRBV27
d_call: -
clone_size: few
j_call: TRBJ2-1
cdr3_nt: TGTGCCAGCAGAGGTAAGGGGAGCTCCTACAATGAGCAGTTCTTC
cdr3_aa: CASRGKGSSYNEQFF

v_call: TRBV12-3/TRBV12-4
d_call: TRBD1
clone_size: -
j_call: TRBJ1-1
cdr3_nt: TGTGCCAGCAGGCGGACAGGGGCTGGGGACACTGAAGCTTTCTTT
cdr3_aa: CASRRTGAGDTEAFF

v_call: TRBV6-5
d_call: TRBD2
clone_size: many
j_call: TRBJ2-7
cdr3_nt: TGTGCCAGCAGTTACCGAAGCGGGAGTCCCTTTATCGAGCAGTACTTC
cdr3_aa: CASSYRSGSPFIEQYF

v_call: TRBV12-3/TRBV12-4
d_call: TRBD1
clone_size: few
j_call: TRBJ1-2
cdr3_nt: TGTGCCAGCAGTCCGGGACAGGGGTATGGCTACACCTTC
cdr3_aa: CASSPGQGYGYTF

v_call: TRBV5-4
d_call: -
clone_size: -
j_call: TRBJ2-5
cdr3_nt: TGTGCCAGCAGCCGCGGACAGATGGAGACCCAGTACTTC
cdr3_aa: CASSRGQMETQYF

v_call: TRBV6-6
d_call: -
clone_size: -
j_call: TRBJ1-2
cdr3_nt: TGTGCCAGCACCCTCCTGGATGGCTACACCTTC
cdr3_aa: CASTLLDGYTF

v_call: TRBV7-2
d_call: TRBD1
clone_size: few
j_call: TRBJ1-1
cdr3_nt: TGTGCCAGCAGCTATGACAGGGTAGCTGAAGCTTTCTTT
cdr3_aa: CASSYDRVAEAFF

v_call: TRBV29-1
d_call: -
clone_size: many
j_call: TRBJ2-5
cdr3_nt: TGCAGCGTTCGCGACAGTGCAGGAGAGACCCAGTACTTC
cdr3_aa: CSVRDSAGETQYF

v_call: TRBV5-6
d_call: -
clone_size: -
j_call: TRBJ1-2
cdr3_nt: TGTGCCAGCAGCTTGGCAGGGTACTATGGCTACACCTTC
cdr3_aa: CASSLAGYYGYTF

v_call: TRBV12-3/TRBV12-4
d_call: -
clone_size: -
j_call: TRBJ1-5
cdr3_nt: TGTGCCAGCAGCAGGGACGACGGGTACGATCATCAGCTCCAGCATTTT
cdr3_aa: CASSRDDGYDHQLQHF

v_call: TRBV10-3
d_call: -
clone_size: -
j_call: TRBJ2-1
cdr3_nt: TGTGCCATCAAGAAGGCCCCGAGCTCCTACAATGAGCAGTTCTTC
cdr3_aa: CAIKKAPSSYNEQFF

v_call: TRBV7-9
d_call: TRBD2
clone_size: -
j_call: TRBJ2-1
cdr3_nt: TGTGCCAGCAGCCCTGGACTAGGAAGATCCTACAATGAGCAGTTCTTC
cdr3_aa: CASSPGLGRSYNEQFF

v_call: TRBV20-1
d_call: -
clone_size: many
j_call: TRBJ2-1
cdr3_nt: TGCAGTGCTGGACGATATGCCTGGGAACACAATGAGCAGTTCTTC
cdr3_aa: CSAGRYAWEHNEQFF

v_call: TRBV11-2
d_call: -
clone_size: many
j_call: TRBJ2-5
cdr3_nt: TGTGCCAGCAGCCTGGGGGGGGCGCGTTTCCAAGAGACCCAGTACTTC
cdr3_aa: CASSLGGARFQETQYF

v_call: TRBV4-1
d_call: -
clone_size: many
j_call: TRBJ2-3
cdr3_nt: TGCGCCAGCAGCCAAGATCTCGTCGGGCCCACAGATACGCAGTATTTT
cdr3_aa: CASSQDLVGPTDTQYF

v_call: TRBV11-2
d_call: -
clone_size: medium-sized
j_call: TRBJ1-5
cdr3_nt: TGTGCCAGTTTGATGGCAGGGCTCAATCAGCCCCAGCATTTT
cdr3_aa: CASLMAGLNQPQHF

v_call: TRBV7-9
d_call: -
clone_size: many
j_call: TRBJ2-1
cdr3_nt: TGTGCCAGCAGCCCGGGACCGTACAATGAGCAGTTCTTC
cdr3_aa: CASSPGPYNEQFF

v_call: TRBV6-5
d_call: -
clone_size: many
j_call: TRBJ1-2
cdr3_nt: TGTGCCAGCAGTTACAGGCTTAACTATGGCTACACCTTC
cdr3_aa: CASSYRLNYGYTF

v_call: TRBV6-5
d_call: -
clone_size: -
j_call: TRBJ1-4
cdr3_nt: TGTGCCAGCAGGGGAACAACTAATGAAAAACTGTTTTTT
cdr3_aa: CASRGTTNEKLFF

v_call: TRBV3-1
d_call: -
clone_size: few
j_call: TRBJ2-1
cdr3_nt: TGTGCCAGCAGCCAAGATACAGATTCCTACAATGAGCAGTTCTTC
cdr3_aa: CASSQDTDSYNEQFF

v_call: TRBV6-5
d_call: -
clone_size: -
j_call: TRBJ1-4
cdr3_nt: TGTGCCAGCAGTAATTTGACGAGGGGGGAAAAACTGTTTTTT
cdr3_aa: CASSNLTRGEKLFF

v_call: TRBV20-1
d_call: -
clone_size: -
j_call: TRBJ2-3
cdr3_nt: TGCAGTGCCACCCCCGCAGGGACCACCACAGATACGCAGTATTTT
cdr3_aa: CSATPAGTTTDTQYF

v_call: TRBV4-3
d_call: TRBD1
clone_size: once
j_call: TRBJ1-3
cdr3_nt: TGCGCCAGCAGCCAGGGGACAGGGACCTCTGGAAACACCATATATTTT
cdr3_aa: CASSQGTGTSGNTIYF

v_call: TRBV6-5
d_call: -
clone_size: many
j_call: TRBJ1-1
cdr3_nt: TGTGCCAGCAGCGGGGGATACACTGAAGCTTTCTTT
cdr3_aa: CASSGGYTEAFF

v_call: TRBV5-5
d_call: -
clone_size: many
j_call: TRBJ1-3
cdr3_nt: TGTGCCAGCAGCTTGTCGGGGGGGGGCAGTGCCTCTGGAAACACCATATATTTT
cdr3_aa: CASSLSGGGSASGNTIYF

v_call: TRBV29-1
d_call: TRBD1
clone_size: -
j_call: TRBJ1-1
cdr3_nt: TGCAGCGTTGAGAACAGGGGAACTGAAGCTTTCTTT
cdr3_aa: CSVENRGTEAFF

v_call: TRBV5-4
d_call: -
clone_size: few
j_call: TRBJ1-2
cdr3_nt: TGTGCCAGCAGCTTGGCCGGAGGGGGTGGCTACACCTTC
cdr3_aa: CASSLAGGGGYTF

v_call: TRBV6-1
d_call: -
clone_size: -
j_call: TRBJ2-4
cdr3_nt: TGTGCCAGCAGTGAATCGGGTCCCAAAAACATTCAGTACTTC
cdr3_aa: CASSESGPKNIQYF

v_call: TRBV18
d_call: -
clone_size: few
j_call: TRBJ1-5
cdr3_nt: TGTGCCAGCTCACCCGCCAATCAGCCCCAGCATTTT
cdr3_aa: CASSPANQPQHF

v_call: TRBV27
d_call: TRBD1
clone_size: -
j_call: TRBJ1-3
cdr3_nt: TGTGCCAGGGGGACAGGCGCGGGTGGAAACACCATATATTTT
cdr3_aa: CARGTGAGGNTIYF

v_call: TRBV4-1
d_call: TRBD1
clone_size: -
j_call: TRBJ1-1
cdr3_nt: TGCGCCAGCAGCCAAGATCTTATTGAAGGGGGCCCTGACCTGAACACTGAAGCTTTCTTT
cdr3_aa: CASSQDLIEGGPDLNTEAFF

v_call: TRBV5-4
d_call: -
clone_size: -
j_call: TRBJ2-7
cdr3_nt: TGTGCCAGCAGCTGGGGCCTAGGATACGAGCAGTACTTC
cdr3_aa: CASSWGLGYEQYF

v_call: TRBV6-5
d_call: -
clone_size: many
j_call: TRBJ2-1
cdr3_nt: TGTGCCAGCAGTTACTCTTTCGCCAATGAGCAGTTCTTC
cdr3_aa: CASSYSFANEQFF

v_call: TRBV5-1
d_call: TRBD1
clone_size: many
j_call: TRBJ1-1
cdr3_nt: TGCGCCAGCAGCCTGGACAGGTCAGACACTGAAGCTTTCTTT
cdr3_aa: CASSLDRSDTEAFF

v_call: TRBV11-2
d_call: TRBD1
clone_size: few
j_call: TRBJ2-7
cdr3_nt: TGTGCCAGCAGCTCAAGGATGGGGACAGGGCCCTACGAGCAGTACTTC
cdr3_aa: CASSSRMGTGPYEQYF

v_call: TRBV7-9
d_call: TRBD1
clone_size: few
j_call: TRBJ2-3
cdr3_nt: TGTGCCAGCAGCAACAGCAGGGGGCGAGGTGTGGATACGCAGTATTTT
cdr3_aa: CASSNSRGRGVDTQYF

v_call: TRBV3-1
d_call: -
clone_size: many
j_call: TRBJ1-2
cdr3_nt: TGTGCCAGCAGCCAAGGGGCAGGGGCGGACTATGGCTACACCTTC
cdr3_aa: CASSQGAGADYGYTF

v_call: TRBV7-2
d_call: -
clone_size: -
j_call: TRBJ1-4
cdr3_nt: TGTGCCAGCAGCCCTAAGCGGACAACAACTAATGAAAAACTGTTTTTT
cdr3_aa: CASSPKRTTTNEKLFF

v_call: TRBV2
d_call: TRBD2
clone_size: once
j_call: TRBJ2-1
cdr3_nt: TGTGCCAGCAGGGTTACTAGCGGTGAGCAGTTCTTC
cdr3_aa: CASRVTSGEQFF

v_call: TRBV19
d_call: -
clone_size: few
j_call: TRBJ2-2
cdr3_nt: TGTGCCAGTAGGCGAATTACCGGGGAGCTGTTTTTT
cdr3_aa: CASRRITGELFF

v_call: TRBV5-6
d_call: -
clone_size: many
j_call: TRBJ2-6
cdr3_nt: TGTGCCAGCAGCGGTATACTTTTCTCTGGGGCCAACGTCCTGACTTTC
cdr3_aa: CASSGILFSGANVLTF

v_call: TRBV7-8
d_call: -
clone_size: many
j_call: TRBJ2-5
cdr3_nt: TGTGCCAGCAGCCGTAGTGTACAAGAGACCCAGTACTTC
cdr3_aa: CASSRSVQETQYF

v_call: TRBV24-1
d_call: -
clone_size: few
j_call: TRBJ1-5
cdr3_nt: TGTGCCACCAGTGATTATCCAGGGGACCAGCCCCAGCATTTT
cdr3_aa: CATSDYPGDQPQHF

v_call: TRBV6-5
d_call: -
clone_size: many
j_call: TRBJ2-7
cdr3_nt: TGTGCCAGCTGTGAGGGAATTGGAGAGCAGTACTTC
cdr3_aa: CASCEGIGEQYF

v_call: TRBV11-2
d_call: TRBD2
clone_size: -
j_call: TRBJ2-7
cdr3_nt: TGTGCCAGCAGCTTAGAGGCACTAGCGGGAGCCGAGCAGTACTTC
cdr3_aa: CASSLEALAGAEQYF

v_call: TRBV18
d_call: TRBD1
clone_size: -
j_call: TRBJ1-4
cdr3_nt: TGTGCCAGCTCAAAACCGGGACAGGGGAATGAAAAACTGTTTTTT
cdr3_aa: CASSKPGQGNEKLFF

v_call: TRBV6-2/TRBV6-3
d_call: -
clone_size: -
j_call: TRBJ1-6
cdr3_nt: TGTGCCAGCAGGATGGGACCGAATAATTCACCCCTCCACTTT
cdr3_aa: CASRMGPNNSPLHF